This record looks at one T cell receptor beta chain sequence and its context. The antigen remains undetermined. At one boundary the junction diverges from the germline segment, which might be a read error. The source of the sample is a study of T cells in Graves' hyperthyroidism and ophthalmopathy. General study points: Stable hyperthyroidism and ophthalmopathy were separated using 13 V-J signatures. Most thyroid clonotypes with frequency above 0.001 were detected in blood.

The CDR3 length is 14 residues. The germline V gene has CDR1 SQVTM and CDR2 ANQGSEA. It was RNA transcripts that yielded the amplified TCR beta CDR3 regions. A first-round RT-PCR of the TCR CDR3 used the HTBI primer set. TCRdb redid the calling of the multiplex PCR reads with MiXCR, one entry per CDR3 protein. Among roughly 500,000 distinct CDR3 sequences listed, around 50% were seen once. The sample comprised peripheral blood or thyroid tissue (not recorded which). This receptor was obtained from an adult woman with Graves' disease, either hyperthyroidism or ophthalmopathy (not recorded which). The chain uses TRBV29-1 and TRBJ2-5, with D possibly TRBD2 on 5 matching bases. CDR3 in amino acids: CSVEAGFYGESQYF. CDR3 in DNA: TGCAGCGTTGAAGCGGGGTTCTACGGAGAGAGCCAGTACTTC.